This entry is about one TCR beta chain. This entry is derived from a study of blood T cell repertoires in COVID-19. As for the study in general: Some COVID-19 samples were acute and others convalescent; all came from the United States, Italy and Spain. PBMCs, B-cell-depleted T cells, or T cells were the source of the cDNA or gDNA that made up the material.

In the original analysis: By means of reference gene primer amplification, nucleated cell counts were estimated. TCRdb's copy holds only in-frame clones and misses some; the assay was immunoSEQ multiplex PCR. V and J calls and clone size are those listed in that table; D and trimming were worked out from the DNA. The sample shows a few hundred thousand clones, around 87% of them seen only once. A Seattle source enrolled patients during active infection and followed them longitudinally. The sequenced sample was peripheral blood. The TCR sequence derives from a woman aged 55-75 years with COVID-19, enrolled during active disease.

CDR3 in DNA: TGTGCCAGCAGCGTGGAGGGGGCGCGGCCATTTACCTTC. It specifies CASSVEGARPFTF. The chain recombines TRBV9 with TRBJ1-2; 7 nucleotides match TRBD1. The V segment lost 2 bases and the J segment 14 bases; nucleotides outside the gene matches: 12. This CDR3 is 13 amino acids long. CDR1 is SGDLS and CDR2 is YYNGEE in the germline V gene.